The sequence of this T cell receptor (beta chain) was determined in a study of blood T cells in healthy people across ages. Trimming at V came to 0 bases and at J to 4 bases, leaving 4 bases not matched to a gene. The germline gives CDR1 DFQATT, CDR2 SNEGSKA (reference sequence). This CDR3 comprises 15 residues. The study, taken as a whole, reports: Unsorted PBMCs blocked a conclusive comparison of naive and antigen-experienced cells. A strong correlation was found between TCR beta diversity and the percentage of naive T cells.

With regard to this clonotype: No antigen is known for it.

A J-beta primer mix and a sample-barcoded 5' primer were used in a second PCR of roughly 7 to 12 cycles. All cDNA molecules were each tagged by a template-switch adaptor with 12 random nucleotides. TCRdb itself ran the 5' RACE reads through MiXCR, one entry per CDR3 protein. The table has 1.5 million or so distinct CDR3 sequences, about 43% seen once. The clonotype originates from a woman aged 18-35 years in good health. The sample consisted of blood. This chain connects TRBV20-1 to TRBJ1-5, with TRBD1 identical over 9 bases. CDR3: CSARDGGQGNQPQHF. The CDR3 DNA follows: TGCAGTGCTAGAGATGGTGGACAGGGGAATCAGCCCCAGCATTTT.